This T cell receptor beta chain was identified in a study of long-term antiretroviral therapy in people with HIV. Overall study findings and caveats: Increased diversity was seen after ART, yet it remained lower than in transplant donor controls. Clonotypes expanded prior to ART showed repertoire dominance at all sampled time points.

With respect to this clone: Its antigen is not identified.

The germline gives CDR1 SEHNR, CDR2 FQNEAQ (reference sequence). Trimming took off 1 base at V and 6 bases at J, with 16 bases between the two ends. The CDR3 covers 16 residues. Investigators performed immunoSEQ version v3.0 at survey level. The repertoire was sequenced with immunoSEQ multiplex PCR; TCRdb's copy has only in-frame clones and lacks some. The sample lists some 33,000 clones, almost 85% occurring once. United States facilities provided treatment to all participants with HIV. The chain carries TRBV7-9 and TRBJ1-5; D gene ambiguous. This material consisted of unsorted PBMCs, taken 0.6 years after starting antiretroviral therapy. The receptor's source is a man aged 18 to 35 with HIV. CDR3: CASSLVGRGLSQPQHF. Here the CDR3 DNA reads TGTGCCAGCAGCTTAGTGGGCAGAGGCCTCAGTCAGCCCCAGCATTTT. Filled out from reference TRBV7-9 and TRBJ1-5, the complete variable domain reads DTGVSQNPRHKITKRGQNVTFRCDPISEHNRLYWYRQTLGQGPEFLTYFQNEAQLEKSRLLSDRFSAERPKGSFSTLEIQRTEQGDSAMYLCASSLVGRGLSQPQHFGDGTRLSIL.